The clone carrying this T cell receptor beta chain has ten or more counts. The antigen remains undetermined. Time point reported: pre-sensitization, week 0. Treatment given: therapeutic diphenylcyclopropenone sensitization with weekly scalp DPC. Sample donors consisted of patients with alopecia, aged 18 to 70 years, who were suitable for DPC. The data derive from a study of human T cells and chemical hapten exposure. TCRdb reprocessed the RACE reads via MiXCR and lists one record per CDR3 protein. Of roughly 81,000 distinct CDR3 sequences listed, around 7.9% are singletons. Notes on the study in general: PT1 expanded TCR numbers tracked positively with patch test score. With regard to DPC sensitization, TCRs above 1 in 1000 frequency did not change.

The trim removed 0 bases at V and 1 base at J, leaving 3 bases unmatched. CDR1 is SNHLY and CDR2 is FYNNEI in the germline V gene. The CDR3 is 17 residues long. The V gene is TRBV2, the J gene TRBJ2-1; 10 bases are shared with TRBD2. This sequence originates from a man aged 40-50 years with alopecia areata. Some clones in this sample may be carry-over from other donors' samples. The sequencing here drew on whole blood, taken in connection with sensitization to the hapten diphenylcyclopropenone (DPC). The CDR3 spells CASSEALAGASYNEQFF. The CDR3, as DNA: TGTGCCAGCAGTGAAGCGCTAGCGGGAGCGTCCTACAATGAGCAGTTCTTC.